The 29 T cell receptor beta chains listed next were all sequenced from one sample in a study of spatial heterogeneity in lung cancer. As to time point: blood at routine non-recurrence follow-up after resection. TCRdb passed the 5' RACE reads through MiXCR, listing each CDR3 protein once. The table records more than 15,000 distinct CDR3 sequences, roughly 6.5% of them present only once. Material: PBMCs, obtained at follow-up. The receptors were gathered from a male donor with early-stage non-small cell lung cancer.

The table lists this clonotype with many counts. The rearrangement links TRBV23-1 to TRBJ2-7; D call uncertain. TRBV23-1 is flagged as an ORF with uncertain function. Trimming shortened V by 0 bases and J by 4 bases, and 1 base separated the two germline ends. CDR3 size: 11 residues. The chain's CDR3 is CASSQSYEQYF. The CDR3 nucleotides read TGCGCCAGCAGTCAATCGTACGAGCAGTACTTC.

In its sample, this clonotype was seen many times. J is TRBJ2-1 and V is TRBV24-1; the D gene is possibly TRBD1 (5 bases). The CDR3 consists of 12 residues. V was shortened by 4 bases and J by 7 bases, with 7 bases between the two germline ends. Germline CDR1 reads KGHDR; CDR2 reads SFDVKD. The CDR3 sequence is CATSERQNEQFF. CDR3 nucleotide sequence: TGTGCCACCAGTGAGCGACAGAATGAGCAGTTCTTC.

This clonotype was observed many times. This chain connects TRBV27 to TRBJ1-5; a possible D gene is TRBD1 (5 bases). CDR3 length: 13 amino acids. Trimming took off 5 bases at V and 9 bases at J, with 14 bases between the two ends. Per germline, CDR1 MNHEY and CDR2 SMNVEV (reference sequence). Here the CDR3 reads CASSPGTLGPQHF. Written as DNA, the CDR3 is TGTGCCAGCAGTCCCGGGACTCTCGGGCCCCAGCATTTT.

In its sample, this clonotype was seen many times. This chain uses TRBV6-2 or TRBV6-3 with TRBJ2-7; TRBD1 is a possible D gene (7 bases). Per germline, CDR1 MNHEY and CDR2 SVGEGT. Deletions cut 6 bases from V and 4 bases from J, with 16 bases between. The CDR3 is made up of 14 amino acids. The CDR3 loop is CASRPGGREYEQYF. The CDR3 nucleotides are TGTGCCAGCAGACCAGGGGGGCGTGAGTACGAGCAGTACTTC.

This clonotype was observed many times. The chain carries TRBV7-2 and TRBJ2-1; 11 bases are a match to TRBD2. V was clipped by 1 base and J by 4 bases; unmatched bases: 0. Germline CDR1 is SGHTA and CDR2 is FQGNSA. The CDR3 runs to 15 residues. CDR3 protein: CASSLGLAGYNEQFF. The CDR3 bases are TGTGCCAGCAGCTTAGGACTAGCGGGATACAATGAGCAGTTCTTC.

The gene calls are TRBV28 and TRBJ1-1, with D possibly being TRBD1 (6 bases). The V end was cut by 8 bases, the J end by 1 base, with 14 bases between. CDR1 is MDHEN, CDR2 SYDVKM, per germline. The CDR3 has 14 amino acids. CDR3 sequence: CASRKQGGNTEAFF. In DNA form, the CDR3 reads TGTGCCAGCCGAAAACAGGGAGGGAACACTGAAGCTTTCTTT.

In this sample, this clonotype turned up many times. The J gene is TRBJ2-6, the V gene TRBV12-3 or TRBV12-4; D unclear. Trimming took off 3 bases at V and 2 bases at J, with 5 bases between the two ends. CDR3 length: 14 residues. In nucleotides, the CDR3 is TGTGCCAGCAGTTTCGACGCTGGGGCCAACGTCCTGACTTTC. Translating it yields CASSFDAGANVLTF.

This clonotype came up many times. This rearrangement joins TRBV28 to TRBJ2-5; 7 bases are a match to TRBD1. The J segment lost 3 bases and the V segment lost 3 bases, leaving 13 bases of the junction unmatched. Germline V lookup: CDR1 MDHEN, CDR2 SYDVKM. This CDR3 has 17 amino acids. The DNA for the CDR3 is TGTGCCAGCAGTTTGAAGGGGGCAGAAACTTTCGAAGAGACCCAGTACTTC. Its translation: CASSLKGAETFEETQYF.

This clonotype was detected many times. The genes are TRBV19 and TRBJ2-1; D assignment may be TRBD1 or TRBD2 (5 bases each). CDR1 and CDR2 (germline): LNHDA, SQIVND (reference sequence). V was clipped by 3 bases and J by 5 bases, with 11 bases between them. The CDR3 sequence is 14 residues long. In nucleotides, the CDR3 is TGTGCCAGTAGTATCACAGGACTTCACAATGAGCAGTTCTTC. Its protein is CASSITGLHNEQFF.

The table lists this clonotype with many counts. The V call is TRBV9, the J call TRBJ2-2, with 12 nucleotides matching TRBD2. Trimming at V came to 4 bases and at J to 7 bases, leaving 8 bases not matched to a gene. The germline V gene has CDR1 SGDLS and CDR2 YYNGEE. The CDR3 contains 16 residues. The CDR3 nucleotides are TGTGCCAGCAGCCCCCGGACTAGCGGGATGGTCGGGGAGCTGTTTTTT. This gives the protein CASSPRTSGMVGELFF.

This clonotype was counted many times. V usage is TRBV5-1 and J usage is TRBJ2-7, with D perhaps TRBD1 (6 bases). The germline V and J ends were trimmed by 2 bases and 7 bases, with 13 bases remaining between them. This CDR3 spans 13 amino acids. Germline-derived CDR1 and CDR2 are SGHRS and YFSETQ. The CDR3 nucleotides are TGCGCCAGCAGCTTAGGACAGAGAGGGGAGCAGTACTTC. Its translation: CASSLGQRGEQYF.

In this sample, this clonotype turned up many times. This sequence joins TRBV28 and TRBJ1-1; tentatively, D is TRBD1 (6 bases). Germline V gene sequence: CDR1 MDHEN, CDR2 SYDVKM. The CDR3 is made up of 18 amino acids. Trimming removed 8 bases from V and 0 bases from J, with 25 bases in between. The CDR3 region has the DNA TGTGCCAGCTTACCGGGGGGCCCGTCGACAGGCATGAACACTGAAGCTTTCTTT. Amino acids: CASLPGGPSTGMNTEAFF.

Judged by abundance, this clonotype is medium-sized (0.01 to 0.1%). The chain recombines TRBV20-1 with TRBJ1-4; D call uncertain. The CDR3 has 11 amino acids. In germline, CDR1 is DFQATT, CDR2 SNEGSKA (reference sequence). Trimming removed 5 bases at V and 3 bases at J, with 4 bases between. The CDR3 loop is CSALANEKLFF. For the CDR3, the DNA is TGCAGTGCTTTGGCTAATGAAAAACTGTTTTTT.

The chain is built from TRBV5-1 and TRBJ2-3; TRBD1 is a possible D gene (6 bases). The CDR3 is 16 residues long. Per the germline V gene, CDR1 is SGHRS and CDR2 is YFSETQ. V was shortened by 0 bases and J by 4 bases, with 15 bases between the two germline ends. CDR3 sequence reads: CASSLAGQGTADTQYF. The CDR3 bases are TGCGCCAGCAGCTTGGCCGGGCAGGGGACCGCAGATACGCAGTATTTT. Full variable domain (missing parts from reference TRBV5-1 and TRBJ2-3): KAGVTQTPRYLIKTRGQQVTLSCSPISGHRSVSWYQQTPGQGLQFLFEYFSETQRNKGNFPGRFSGRQFSNSRSEMNVSTLELGDSALYLCASSLAGQGTADTQYFGPGTRLTVL.

This clonotype was recorded at least ten times. The V gene is TRBV2, the J gene TRBJ1-4; a possible D gene is TRBD1 (6 bases). The ends were cut back, 6 bases at V and 7 bases at J, with 15 bases in the middle. Germline CDR1 is SNHLY and CDR2 is FYNNEI. The CDR3 extends over 14 amino acids. DNA of the CDR3: TGTGCCAGCAGCCAGGGGCTGGACAGTGAAAAACTGTTTTTT. It yields the protein CASSQGLDSEKLFF.

This clonotype was counted at least ten times. This sequence joins TRBV20-1 and TRBJ2-7; 7 bases match TRBD1. This CDR3 has 13 amino acids. The V gene's germline CDR1 is DFQATT and CDR2 SNEGSKA (reference sequence). The CDR3 DNA reads TGCAAAACAGGGGTCAATCCCTCCTACGAGCAGTACTTC. Translation gives CKTGVNPSYEQYF.

This clonotype was counted many times. The chain uses TRBV20-1 and TRBJ2-4; possible D gene TRBD2, 7 bases. In germline, CDR1 is DFQATT, CDR2 SNEGSKA (reference sequence). CDR3 length: 18 amino acids. V shed 0 bases and J shed 3 bases, with 21 bases lying between them. The CDR3 bases are TGCAGTGCTAGAGATCCCCGGATCGGGGGGCAGGTCAAAAACATTCAGTACTTC. Translated: CSARDPRIGGQVKNIQYF.

This clonotype was recorded many times. The chain uses TRBV2 and TRBJ2-5; 7 bases agree with TRBD1. Germline V gene lookup returns CDR1 SNHLY and CDR2 FYNNEI. The CDR3 consists of 14 residues. V trimming: 4 bases; J trimming: 6 bases; junction bases outside the gene matches: 8. CDR3 in DNA: TGTGCCAGCAGTGTCTTTCAGGGGGAAAAGACCCAGTACTTC. Protein: CASSVFQGEKTQYF.

In this sample, this clonotype turned up many times. The chain recombines TRBV29-1 with TRBJ2-5; D is possibly TRBD1 or TRBD2 (5 bases each). Germline V CDR1 and CDR2: SQVTM, ANQGSEA. Trimming took off 7 bases at V and 9 bases at J, with 21 bases between the two ends. This CDR3 is built from 13 residues. The CDR3: CSAAPGAEGAQYF. The CDR3 nucleotides read TGCAGCGCTGCCCCCGGGGCAGAGGGAGCCCAGTACTTC.

This clonotype occurred many times. V gene TRBV7-2 combines with J gene TRBJ1-3; D unresolved. Deletions cut 1 base from V and 2 bases from J, with 9 bases between. This CDR3 has 15 amino acids. Per germline, CDR1 SGHTA and CDR2 FQGNSA. The CDR3 loop reads CASSLGPIPGNTIYF. CDR3 sequence (DNA): TGTGCCAGCAGCTTAGGTCCGATCCCTGGAAACACCATATATTTT.

This clonotype is deemed medium-sized. The chain recombines TRBV20-1 with TRBJ2-3, with TRBD2 as a possible D gene (5 bases). V lost 8 bases and J lost 1, with 13 bases in between. Germline values: CDR1 DFQATT, CDR2 SNEGSKA (reference sequence). The CDR3 extends over 13 amino acids. CDR3 amino acids: CSPGGPRTDTQYF. The CDR3 bases are TGCAGTCCTGGCGGGCCACGCACAGATACGCAGTATTTT.

In its sample, this clonotype was seen once. The rearrangement joins TRBV12-3 or TRBV12-4 to TRBJ2-3, with D possibly TRBD2 on 6 matching bases. V lost 3 bases, J lost 5 bases, and 15 bases lay in between. This CDR3 comprises 15 residues. The CDR3, as DNA: TGTGCCAGCAGTTTCGGGGGAATGGGAAAAGATACGCAGTATTTT. The encoded protein is CASSFGGMGKDTQYF.

The genes are TRBV11-2 and TRBJ1-6, with TRBD1 as a possible D gene (6 bases). The CDR3 consists of 14 residues. In germline, CDR1 is SGHAT, CDR2 FQNNGV. Trimming pared 1 base from V and 8 bases from J, leaving 9 bases between. This chain's CDR3 is CASSLVGGDSPLHF. The CDR3, as DNA: TGTGCCAGCAGCTTAGTAGGGGGGGATTCACCCCTCCACTTT.

This clonotype was detected only a few times. The genes are TRBV20-1 and TRBJ1-2; 7 bases fit TRBD1. The CDR3 sequence is 11 residues long. CDR1 and CDR2 from the germline V gene are DFQATT and SNEGSKA (reference sequence). The junction had 4 bases not matched to a gene; V was cut back by 5 bases and J by 7 bases. CDR3 residues: CSAPWTGGYTF. The DNA for the CDR3 is TGCAGTGCTCCTTGGACAGGTGGCTACACCTTC.

This clonotype was detected many times. The chain links TRBV13 to TRBJ2-7; 8 nucleotides match TRBD1. Germline CDR1 reads PRHDT; CDR2 reads FYEKMQ (reference sequence). The CDR3 is 14 residues long. The ends lost 5 bases at V and 4 bases at J; junction bases unmatched: 7. The CDR3 nucleotides read TGTGCCAGCAGCAACGGACAGGGAATATACGAGCAGTACTTC. It translates to CASSNGQGIYEQYF.

This clonotype was counted many times. The chain carries TRBV4-3 and TRBJ2-5; no firm D call. V lost 1 base to trimming and J lost 0 bases, with 6 bases between them. Looked up from germline, CDR1 is LGHNA and CDR2 is YSLEER. CDR3 length equals 14 residues. The CDR3 sequence: CASSQGAYQETQYF. CDR3 DNA: TGCGCCAGCAGCCAAGGAGCGTACCAAGAGACCCAGTACTTC.

The V gene is TRBV29-1, the J gene TRBJ2-3; perhaps TRBD2 as D (5 bases). The CDR3 is 12 residues long. V was trimmed by 4 bases and J by 6 bases, leaving 11 bases between them. Germline CDR1 and CDR2: SQVTM and ANQGSEA. The CDR3 spells CSVVEGRDTQYF. The CDR3 region has the DNA TGCAGCGTTGTTGAGGGTCGGGATACGCAGTATTTT.

In this sample, this clonotype is medium-sized. This chain connects TRBV29-1 to TRBJ2-6; 7 bases line up with TRBD1. CDR1 and CDR2 (germline): SQVTM, ANQGSEA. CDR3 length: 15 amino acids. V lost 4 bases to trimming and J lost 1 base; unmatched junction nucleotides: 4. The CDR3 reads CSVVSGGSGANVLTF. The CDR3 DNA follows: TGCAGCGTTGTATCAGGGGGTTCTGGGGCCAACGTCCTGACTTTC.

At least ten counts were recorded for this clonotype. The V gene is TRBV29-1, the J gene TRBJ2-2, with 15 bases aligning to TRBD2. CDR1 and CDR2 from the germline V gene are SQVTM and ANQGSEA. The CDR3 is made up of 15 amino acids. The trim removed 5 bases at V and 6 bases at J, leaving 4 bases unmatched. The CDR3 reads CSVRTSGRGAGELFF. CDR3 nucleotide sequence: TGCAGCGTTCGGACTAGCGGGAGGGGCGCCGGGGAGCTGTTTTTT.